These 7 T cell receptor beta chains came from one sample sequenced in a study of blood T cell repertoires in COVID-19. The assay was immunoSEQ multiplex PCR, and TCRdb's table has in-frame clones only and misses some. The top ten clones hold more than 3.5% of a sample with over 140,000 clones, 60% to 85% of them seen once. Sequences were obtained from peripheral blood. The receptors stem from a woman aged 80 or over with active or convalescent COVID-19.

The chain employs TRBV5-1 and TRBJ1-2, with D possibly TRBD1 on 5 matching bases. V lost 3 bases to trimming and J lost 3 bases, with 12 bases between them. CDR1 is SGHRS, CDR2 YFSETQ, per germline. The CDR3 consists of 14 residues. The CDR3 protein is CASSSDVGDYGYTF. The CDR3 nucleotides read TGCGCCAGCAGCTCCGACGTAGGGGACTATGGCTACACCTTC.

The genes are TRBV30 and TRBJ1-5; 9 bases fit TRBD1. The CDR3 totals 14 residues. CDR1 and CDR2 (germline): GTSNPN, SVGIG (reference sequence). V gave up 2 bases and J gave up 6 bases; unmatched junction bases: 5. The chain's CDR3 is CAWSQGQGGQPQHF. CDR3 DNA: TGTGCCTGGAGTCAGGGACAGGGAGGTCAGCCCCAGCATTTT.

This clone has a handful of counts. In nucleotides, the CDR3 is TGCGCCAGCAGCACCTTAGCGGGGGGGCTGGGAGATACGCAGTATTTT. This gives the protein CASSTLAGGLGDTQYF. This chain links TRBV5-1 with TRBJ2-3; 11 bases are shared with TRBD2. This CDR3 region has 16 residues. CDR1 and CDR2 from the germline V gene are SGHRS and YFSETQ. V shed 4 bases and J 5 bases; nucleotides not matched to a gene: 9.

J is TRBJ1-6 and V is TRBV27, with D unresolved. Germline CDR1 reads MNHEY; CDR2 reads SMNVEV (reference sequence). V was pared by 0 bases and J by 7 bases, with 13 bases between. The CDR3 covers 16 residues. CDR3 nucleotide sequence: TGTGCCAGCAGTTTATCTGGGCAGACACCGAATTCACCCCTCCACTTT. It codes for CASSLSGQTPNSPLHF.

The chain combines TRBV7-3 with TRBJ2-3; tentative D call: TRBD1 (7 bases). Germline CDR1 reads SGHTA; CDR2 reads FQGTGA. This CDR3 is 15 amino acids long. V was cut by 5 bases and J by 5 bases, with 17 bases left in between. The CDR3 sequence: CASSPGQAGRDTQYF. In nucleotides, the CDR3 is TGTGCCAGCAGCCCCGGACAGGCGGGGAGAGATACGCAGTATTTT. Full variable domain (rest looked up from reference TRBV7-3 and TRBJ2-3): GAGVSQTPSNKVTEKGKYVELRCDPISGHTALYWYRQSLGQGPEFLIYFQGTGAADDSGLPNDRFFAVRPEGSVSTLKIQRTERGDSAVYLCASSPGQAGRDTQYFGPGTRLTVL.

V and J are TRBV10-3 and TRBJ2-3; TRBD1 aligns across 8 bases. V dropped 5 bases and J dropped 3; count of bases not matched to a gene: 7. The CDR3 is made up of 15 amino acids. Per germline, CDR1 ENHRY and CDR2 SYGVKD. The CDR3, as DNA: TGTGCCATCAGTCCAGGGGGCAGTGGGACAGATACGCAGTATTTT. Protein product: CAISPGGSGTDTQYF.

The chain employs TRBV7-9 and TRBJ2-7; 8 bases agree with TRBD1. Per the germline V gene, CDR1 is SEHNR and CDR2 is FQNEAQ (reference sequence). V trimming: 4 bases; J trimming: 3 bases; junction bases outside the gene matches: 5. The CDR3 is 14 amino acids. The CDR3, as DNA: TGTGCCAGCAGCTCGACAGGGGCCAACTACGAGCAGTACTTC. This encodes CASSSTGANYEQYF.